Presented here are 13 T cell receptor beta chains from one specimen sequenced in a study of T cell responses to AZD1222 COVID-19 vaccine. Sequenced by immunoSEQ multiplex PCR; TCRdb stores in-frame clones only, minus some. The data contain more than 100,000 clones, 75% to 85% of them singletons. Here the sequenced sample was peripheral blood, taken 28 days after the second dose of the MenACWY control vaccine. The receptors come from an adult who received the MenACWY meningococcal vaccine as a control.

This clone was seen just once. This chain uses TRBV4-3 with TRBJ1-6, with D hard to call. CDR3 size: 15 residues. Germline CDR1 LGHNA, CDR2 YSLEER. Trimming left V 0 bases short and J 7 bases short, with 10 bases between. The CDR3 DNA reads TGCGCCAGCAGCCAAGATGGGCACGTCAATTCACCCCTCCACTTT. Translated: CASSQDGHVNSPLHF.

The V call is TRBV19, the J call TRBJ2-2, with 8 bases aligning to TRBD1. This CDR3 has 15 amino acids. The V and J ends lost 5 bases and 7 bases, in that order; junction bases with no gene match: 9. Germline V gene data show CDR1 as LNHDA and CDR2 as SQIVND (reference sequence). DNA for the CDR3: TGTGCCAGTAGTGTCCGACAGGGGATAGGCGGGGAGCTGTTTTTT. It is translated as CASSVRQGIGGELFF.

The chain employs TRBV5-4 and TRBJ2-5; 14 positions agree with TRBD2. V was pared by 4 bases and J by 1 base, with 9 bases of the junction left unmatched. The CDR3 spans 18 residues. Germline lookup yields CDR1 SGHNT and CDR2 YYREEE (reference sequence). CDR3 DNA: TGTGCCAGCAGCCCGGGACTAGCGGGGGATACAAGCCAAGAGACCCAGTACTTC. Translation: CASSPGLAGDTSQETQYF.

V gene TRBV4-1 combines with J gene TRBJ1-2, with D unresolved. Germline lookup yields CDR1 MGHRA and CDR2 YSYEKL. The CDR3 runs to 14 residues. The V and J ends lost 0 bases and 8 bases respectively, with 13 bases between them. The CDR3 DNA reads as TGCGCCAGCAGCCAAGAAATAGCGCTTTTCGGCTACACCTTC. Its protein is CASSQEIALFGYTF.

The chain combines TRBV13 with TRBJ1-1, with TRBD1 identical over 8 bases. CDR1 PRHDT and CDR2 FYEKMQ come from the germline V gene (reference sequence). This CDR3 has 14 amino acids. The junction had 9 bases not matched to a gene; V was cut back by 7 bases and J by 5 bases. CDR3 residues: CASTRQGLETEAFF. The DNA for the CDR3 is TGTGCCAGCACCCGACAGGGGTTAGAGACTGAAGCTTTCTTT.

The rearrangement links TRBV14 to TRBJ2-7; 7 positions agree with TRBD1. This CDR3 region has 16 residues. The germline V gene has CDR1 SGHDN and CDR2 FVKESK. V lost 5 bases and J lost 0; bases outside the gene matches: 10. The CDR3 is CASSIRTGRSSYEQYV. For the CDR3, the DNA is TGTGCCAGCAGCATCCGGACAGGAAGAAGCTCCTACGAGCAGTACGTC.

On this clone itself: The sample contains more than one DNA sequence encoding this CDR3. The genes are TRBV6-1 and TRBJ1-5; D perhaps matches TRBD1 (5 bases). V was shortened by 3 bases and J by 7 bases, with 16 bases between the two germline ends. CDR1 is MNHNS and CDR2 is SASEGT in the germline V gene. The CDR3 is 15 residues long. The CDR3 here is CASSEYPGGGQPQHF. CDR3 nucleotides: TGTGCCAGCAGTGAGTACCCCGGGGGGGGACAGCCCCAGCATTTT.

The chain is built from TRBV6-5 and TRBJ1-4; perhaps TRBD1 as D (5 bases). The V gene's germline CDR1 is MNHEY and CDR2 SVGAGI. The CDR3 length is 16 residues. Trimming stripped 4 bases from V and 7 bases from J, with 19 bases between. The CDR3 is CASSSAGGGRGEKLFF. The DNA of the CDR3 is TGTGCCAGCAGTTCAGCCGGGGGAGGGCGCGGTGAAAAACTGTTTTTT.

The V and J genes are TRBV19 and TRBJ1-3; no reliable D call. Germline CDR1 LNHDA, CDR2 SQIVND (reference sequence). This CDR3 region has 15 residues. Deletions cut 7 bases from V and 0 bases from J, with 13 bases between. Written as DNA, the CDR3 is TGTGCCAGTACTACCGACCGCGGCTCTGGAAACACCATATATTTT. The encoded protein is CASTTDRGSGNTIYF.

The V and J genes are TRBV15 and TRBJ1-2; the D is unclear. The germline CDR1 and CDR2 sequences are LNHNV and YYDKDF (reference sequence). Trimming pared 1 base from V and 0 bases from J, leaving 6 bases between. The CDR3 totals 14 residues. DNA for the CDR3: TGTGCCACCAGCAGAGGAACAGCTAACTATGGCTACACCTTC. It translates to CATSRGTANYGYTF.

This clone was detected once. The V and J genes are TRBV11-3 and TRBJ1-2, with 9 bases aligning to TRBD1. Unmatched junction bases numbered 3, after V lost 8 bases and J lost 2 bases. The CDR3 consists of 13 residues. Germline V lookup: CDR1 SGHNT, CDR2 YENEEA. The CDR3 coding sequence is TGTGCCAGCTCGACAGGGGGAAACTATGGCTACACCTTC. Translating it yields CASSTGGNYGYTF. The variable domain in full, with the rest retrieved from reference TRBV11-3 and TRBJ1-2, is EAGVVQSPRYKIIEKKQPVAFWCNPISGHNTLYWYLQNLGQGPELLIRYENEEAVDDSQLPKDRFSAERLKGVDSTLKIQPAELGDSAVYLCASSTGGNYGYTFGSGTRLTVV.

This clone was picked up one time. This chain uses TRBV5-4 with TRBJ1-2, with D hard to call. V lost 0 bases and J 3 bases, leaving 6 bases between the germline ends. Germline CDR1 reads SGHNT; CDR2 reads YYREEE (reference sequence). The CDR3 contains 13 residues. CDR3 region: CASSLEADYGYTF. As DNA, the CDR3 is TGTGCCAGCAGCTTGGAGGCTGACTATGGCTACACCTTC.

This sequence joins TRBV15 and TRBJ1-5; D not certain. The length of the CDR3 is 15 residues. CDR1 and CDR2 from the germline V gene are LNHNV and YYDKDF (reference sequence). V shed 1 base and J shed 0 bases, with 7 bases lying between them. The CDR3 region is CATSRADFSNQPQHF. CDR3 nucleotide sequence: TGTGCCACCAGCAGAGCCGACTTTAGCAATCAGCCCCAGCATTTT.